Below are 28 T cell receptor beta chains sequenced from a single sample in a study of blood T cell repertoires in COVID-19. Using immunoSEQ multiplex PCR, the repertoire was profiled, and TCRdb retains in-frame clones only, with some absent. The sample lists over 85,000 clones, around 82% occurring once. The material sequenced was peripheral blood. All receptors derive from a woman in her sixties with acute or convalescent COVID-19.

V gene TRBV6-2 or TRBV6-3 combines with J gene TRBJ1-5; D remains ambiguous. The V gene lost 0 bases and the J gene lost 6 bases, with 3 bases spanning the gap. The CDR3 contains 12 residues. Germline values: CDR1 MNHEY, CDR2 SVGEGT. The CDR3 DNA is TGTGCCAGCAGTTACTCGAGTCAGCCCCAGCATTTT. This codes for CASSYSSQPQHF.

V gene TRBV12-5 combines with J gene TRBJ1-5, with D perhaps matching TRBD1 (6 bases). The germline CDR1 and CDR2 sequences are LGHNT and FRNRAP. This CDR3 is 17 amino acids long. The V and J ends lost 1 base and 6 bases respectively, with 19 bases between them. DNA for the CDR3: TGTGCTAGTGGTTTGGGTACTACAGGGATAGATATTCAGCCCCAGCATTTT. Residues: CASGLGTTGIDIQPQHF.

This chain joins TRBV12-3 or TRBV12-4 and TRBJ2-1; weak D call: TRBD2 (6 bases). The CDR3 runs to 13 residues. V was clipped by 7 bases and J by 10 bases, with 17 bases between them. The CDR3 sequence: CASTHGGGGEQFF. Written as DNA, the CDR3 is TGTGCCAGCACCCATGGAGGTGGAGGGGAGCAGTTCTTC.

The rearrangement uses TRBV2 and TRBJ2-1; D perhaps matches TRBD1 (6 bases). Looked up from germline, CDR1 is SNHLY and CDR2 is FYNNEI. The CDR3 covers 13 residues. With 8 bases removed from V and 4 bases from J, the gap between germline ends came to 12 bases. The CDR3 DNA is TGTGCCAGCTGGCAGGGGCTTTACAATGAGCAGTTCTTC. The encoded protein is CASWQGLYNEQFF.

The J gene is TRBJ2-1, the V gene TRBV12-5; possibly TRBD2 for D (6 bases). CDR3 length: 12 residues. Deletions cut 6 bases from V and 9 bases from J, with 12 bases between. Per the germline V gene, CDR1 is LGHNT and CDR2 is FRNRAP. CDR3 amino acids: CASGRDSGEQFF. The CDR3 coding sequence is TGTGCTAGTGGACGGGACTCCGGTGAGCAGTTCTTC.

The chain recombines TRBV2 with TRBJ1-5; the D gene is possibly TRBD1 (6 bases). The CDR3 contains 14 residues. Per the germline V gene, CDR1 is SNHLY and CDR2 is FYNNEI. V was clipped by 5 bases and J by 3 bases, with 11 bases between them. The CDR3 nucleotides are TGTGCCAGCAGTCCACAGGGTTTCAATCAGCCCCAGCATTTT. Translation gives CASSPQGFNQPQHF.

This chain links TRBV28 with TRBJ2-1, with D possibly being TRBD1 (6 bases). Germline V gene sequence: CDR1 MDHEN, CDR2 SYDVKM. The CDR3 length is 17 residues. Deletions cut 6 bases from V and 8 bases from J, with 26 bases between. CDR3 sequence: CASRTTGWGRRSHEQFF. The CDR3 DNA reads TGTGCCAGCAGGACCACAGGGTGGGGTCGACGAAGTCATGAGCAGTTCTTC.

This clone was detected only a few times. The rearrangement joins TRBV11-2 to TRBJ1-1, with 9 bases matching TRBD1. J lost 8 bases, V lost 5 bases, and 6 bases had no gene match. Germline lookup yields CDR1 SGHAT and CDR2 FQNNGV. The CDR3 spans 13 residues. In DNA, the CDR3 is TGTGCCAGCAGCCCCTGGGACAGGGTAGAAGCTTTCTTT. Translated: CASSPWDRVEAFF.

The rearrangement joins TRBV7-3 to TRBJ2-7; 9 bases map to TRBD2. Germline loops: CDR1 SGHTA, CDR2 FQGTGA. V shed 5 bases and J 6 bases; nucleotides not matched to a gene: 8. This CDR3 is 14 amino acids long. The CDR3 protein is CASSRGLAGSEQYF. As DNA, the CDR3 is TGTGCCAGCAGCAGGGGACTAGCTGGTAGCGAGCAGTACTTC. The whole variable domain, remainder taken from reference TRBV7-3 and TRBJ2-7, is GAGVSQTPSNKVTEKGKYVELRCDPISGHTALYWYRQSLGQGPEFLIYFQGTGAADDSGLPNDRFFAVRPEGSVSTLKIQRTERGDSAVYLCASSRGLAGSEQYFGPGTRLTVT.

The rearrangement uses TRBV19 and TRBJ1-5; D possibly corresponds to TRBD1 (5 bases). CDR1 is LNHDA, CDR2 SQIVND, per germline (reference sequence). The CDR3 spans 16 residues. V was shortened by 7 bases and J by 0 bases, with 16 bases between the two germline ends. The DNA of the CDR3 is TGTGCCAGTACGTTCCAGGGCGCGAATAGCAATCAGCCCCAGCATTTT. It is translated as CASTFQGANSNQPQHF.

The CDR3 region has the DNA TGTGCCAGCAGCCAATCAGGGGGAAATAGCAATCAGCCCCAGCATTTT. Its protein product is CASSQSGGNSNQPQHF. V and J are TRBV5-4 and TRBJ1-5, with 7 bases matching TRBD1. The CDR3 is 16 residues long. Per germline, CDR1 SGHNT and CDR2 YYREEE (reference sequence). V lost 4 bases to trimming and J lost 0 bases; unmatched junction nucleotides: 7.

The chain couples TRBV2 to TRBJ2-3; 8 nucleotides match TRBD1. CDR3 size: 14 residues. Germline CDR1 is SNHLY and CDR2 is FYNNEI. V trimming: 4 bases; J trimming: 11 bases; junction bases outside the gene matches: 11. CDR3 DNA sequence: TGTGCCAGCAGTGCGGACAGGGCAGGCAGCGAGCAGTATTTT. Amino acids: CASSADRAGSEQYF.

This clone was detected only a few times. The V and J genes are TRBV11-2 and TRBJ1-2, with 7 bases aligning to TRBD1. CDR1 and CDR2 (germline): SGHAT, FQNNGV. V dropped 0 bases and J dropped 0; count of bases not matched to a gene: 4. The length of the CDR3 is 16 residues. CDR3 residues: CASSLEGTDSNYGYTF. CDR3 bases: TGTGCCAGCAGCTTAGAGGGGACAGATTCTAACTATGGCTACACCTTC.

The chain combines TRBV19 with TRBJ2-2, with 8 positions matching TRBD2. Germline V gives CDR1 LNHDA, CDR2 SQIVND (reference sequence). The CDR3 sequence is 16 residues long. V dropped 6 bases and J dropped 5; count of bases not matched to a gene: 11. CDR3 loop: CASRTGRGGRTGELFF. Here the CDR3 DNA reads TGTGCCAGTAGAACGGGACGGGGGGGCCGGACCGGGGAGCTGTTTTTT.

V usage is TRBV2 and J usage is TRBJ2-1; D gene uncertain. The CDR3 contains 13 residues. Between the trimmed V and J ends, which lost 7 bases and 5 bases, there was a span of 12 bases. CDR1 SNHLY and CDR2 FYNNEI come from the germline V gene. CDR3 bases: TGTGCCAGCAAGAGATCATCGAACAATGAGCAGTTCTTC. Protein product: CASKRSSNNEQFF.

V usage is TRBV7-2 and J usage is TRBJ2-1, with 11 bases matching TRBD2. The CDR3 is 15 residues long. Per germline, CDR1 SGHTA and CDR2 FQGNSA. V shed 3 bases, J shed 10 bases, and the junction held 8 bases outside the gene matches. The DNA for the CDR3 is TGTGCCAGCAGCTTCAGACTAGCGGGGTCTGCGGAGCAGTTCTTC. Encoded protein: CASSFRLAGSAEQFF.

J is TRBJ2-5 and V is TRBV10-3; 9 nucleotides line up with TRBD1. V lost 8 bases to trimming and J lost 2 bases; unmatched junction nucleotides: 12. Germline CDR1 and CDR2: ENHRY and SYGVKD. CDR3 size: 16 residues. The CDR3 region has the DNA TGTGCCATCGCGGCGGGGACAGGGTTGGGGCAAGAGACCCAGTACTTC. It specifies CAIAAGTGLGQETQYF.

Only a few counts were recorded for this clone. The chain links TRBV11-2 to TRBJ1-2; D is possibly TRBD1 (5 bases). Germline CDR1 is SGHAT and CDR2 is FQNNGV. The CDR3 covers 15 residues. V lost 5 bases and J lost 6, with 19 bases in between. Here the CDR3 DNA reads TGTGCCAGCAGCCCAACATGGACAAATCCCAATGGCTACACCTTC. Translated, it gives CASSPTWTNPNGYTF.

The chain employs TRBV4-1 and TRBJ1-1; 7 nucleotides match TRBD1. This CDR3 is built from 15 residues. From germline, CDR1 is MGHRA and CDR2 YSYEKL. V shed 1 base, J shed 5 bases, and the junction held 7 bases outside the gene matches. The CDR3 is CASSQVSGGGTEAFF. In nucleotides, the CDR3 is TGCGCCAGCAGCCAAGTTTCAGGGGGTGGGACTGAAGCTTTCTTT.

The CDR3, as DNA: TGTGCCAGCTCACCAGGGGAGGGAGACTATGGCTACACCTTC. Amino acids: CASSPGEGDYGYTF. The chain joins TRBV18 to TRBJ1-2; D uncertain. Trimming removed 2 bases from V and 3 bases from J, with 10 bases in between. Germline CDR1 is KGHSH and CDR2 is LQKENI. CDR3 length equals 14 residues.

The chain links TRBV11-2 to TRBJ2-5, with 7 nucleotides matching TRBD2. Trimming removed 4 bases from V and 1 base from J; junction bases left unmatched: 6. This CDR3 spans 15 amino acids. Germline CDR1 is SGHAT and CDR2 is FQNNGV. CDR3 coding DNA: TGTGCCAGCAGCTCCCCGCTAGCGGTCCAAGAGACCCAGTACTTC. Encoded protein: CASSSPLAVQETQYF. The full variable domain, with the rest looked up from reference TRBV11-2 and TRBJ2-5, is EAGVAQSPRYKIIEKRQSVAFWCNPISGHATLYWYQQILGQGPKLLIQFQNNGVVDDSQLPKDRFSAERLKGVDSTLKIQPAKLEDSAVYLCASSSPLAVQETQYFGPGTRLLVL.

The J gene is TRBJ2-7, the V gene TRBV7-6; D is perhaps TRBD1 (5 bases). Germline values: CDR1 SGHVS, CDR2 FNYEAQ. Between the trimmed V and J ends, which lost 3 bases and 7 bases, there was a span of 16 bases. This CDR3 comprises 14 residues. CDR3 sequence: CASSFSGPAWEQYF. CDR3 sequence (DNA): TGTGCCAGCAGCTTCTCAGGGCCAGCGTGGGAGCAGTACTTC. Full variable domain (rest looked up from reference TRBV7-6 and TRBJ2-7): GAGVSQSPRYKVTKRGQDVALRCDPISGHVSLYWYRQALGQGPEFLTYFNYEAQQDKSGLPNDRFSAERPEGSISTLTIQRTEQRDSAMYRCASSFSGPAWEQYFGPGTRLTVT.

The chain uses TRBV6-1 and TRBJ1-2; maybe TRBD1 (5 bases). CDR1 and CDR2 (germline): MNHNS, SASEGT. With 3 bases removed from V and 4 bases from J, the gap between germline ends came to 12 bases. The CDR3 totals 14 residues. The CDR3 DNA reads as TGTGCCAGCAGTGATGGGGCTAGGTCCTATGGCTACACCTTC. This encodes CASSDGARSYGYTF.

This CDR3 reads CASSQGTADNSPLHF. The CDR3 DNA reads as TGCGCCAGCAGCCAAGGGACAGCTGATAATTCACCCCTCCACTTT. The chain carries TRBV4-3 and TRBJ1-6; tentatively, D is TRBD1 (6 bases). In germline, CDR1 is LGHNA, CDR2 YSLEER. V dropped 1 base and J dropped 5 bases, with 9 bases sitting between them. The CDR3 is 15 residues long.

The chain uses TRBV3-1 (or the pseudogene TRBV3-2) and TRBJ1-2, with D hard to call. V was pared by 0 bases and J by 1 base, with 6 bases between. The germline CDR1 and CDR2 sequences are LGHDT and YNNKEL (reference sequence). CDR3 length: 14 residues. CDR3 in amino acids: CASSQEAHNYGYTF. In DNA, the CDR3 is TGTGCCAGCAGCCAAGAGGCCCATAACTATGGCTACACCTTC.

The chain combines TRBV5-1 with TRBJ2-3; TRBD2 is a possible D gene (7 bases). This CDR3 is 14 amino acids long. V shed 7 bases and J shed 6 bases, with 18 bases lying between them. The V gene's germline CDR1 is SGHRS and CDR2 YFSETQ. CDR3 nucleotide sequence: TGCGCCAGCGAGAGGGGGGGGGACCGGGATACGCAGTATTTT. It yields the protein CASERGGDRDTQYF. Using reference TRBV5-1 and TRBJ2-3 for the parts outside the CDR3, the full variable domain is KAGVTQTPRYLIKTRGQQVTLSCSPISGHRSVSWYQQTPGQGLQFLFEYFSETQRNKGNFPGRFSGRQFSNSRSEMNVSTLELGDSALYLCASERGGDRDTQYFGPGTRLTVL.

The chain has TRBV18 and TRBJ2-7; 7 positions match TRBD1. V shed 10 bases, J shed 0 bases, and the junction held 9 bases outside the gene matches. CDR1 is KGHSH, CDR2 LQKENI, per germline. The length of the CDR3 is 14 residues. CDR3 sequence (DNA): TGTGCCACTTCGACAGGGCTAACCTCCTACGAGCAGTACTTC. Protein sequence: CATSTGLTSYEQYF.

This chain uses TRBV6-5 with TRBJ1-4; D may be TRBD1 (5 bases). The CDR3 loop spans 13 amino acids. The V end was cut by 6 bases, the J end by 4 bases, with 9 bases between. CDR1 and CDR2 from the germline V gene are MNHEY and SVGAGI. CDR3: CASRGDFNEKLFF. CDR3 nucleotide sequence: TGTGCCAGCAGGGGGGACTTTAATGAAAAACTGTTTTTT.